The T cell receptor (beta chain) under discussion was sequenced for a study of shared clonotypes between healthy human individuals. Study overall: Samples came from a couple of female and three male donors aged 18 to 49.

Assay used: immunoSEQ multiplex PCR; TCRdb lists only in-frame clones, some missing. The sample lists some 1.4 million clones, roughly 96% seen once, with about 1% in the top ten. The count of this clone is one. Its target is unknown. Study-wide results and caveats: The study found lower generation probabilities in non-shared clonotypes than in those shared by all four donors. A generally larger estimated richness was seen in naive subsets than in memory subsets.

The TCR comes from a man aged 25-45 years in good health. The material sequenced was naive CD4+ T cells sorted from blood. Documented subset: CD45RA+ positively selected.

In DNA form, the CDR3 reads TGTGCCAGCAGGGTTCTAGCCAAAAACATTCAGTACTTC. The encoded protein is CASRVLAKNIQYF. The chain has TRBV11-2 and TRBJ2-4, with unresolved D. This CDR3 contains 13 residues. Germline loops: CDR1 SGHAT, CDR2 FQNNGV. V lost 6 bases, J lost 0 bases, and 6 bases lay in between.